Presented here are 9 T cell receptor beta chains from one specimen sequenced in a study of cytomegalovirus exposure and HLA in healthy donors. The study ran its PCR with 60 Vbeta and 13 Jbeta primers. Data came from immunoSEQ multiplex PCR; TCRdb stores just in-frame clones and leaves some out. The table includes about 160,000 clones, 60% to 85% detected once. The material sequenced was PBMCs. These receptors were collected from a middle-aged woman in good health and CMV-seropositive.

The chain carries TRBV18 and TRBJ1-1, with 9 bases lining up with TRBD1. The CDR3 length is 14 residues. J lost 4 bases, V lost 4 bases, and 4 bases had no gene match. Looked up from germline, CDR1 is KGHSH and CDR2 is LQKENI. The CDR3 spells CASSHPGQGTEAFF. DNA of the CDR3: TGTGCCAGCTCACATCCGGGACAGGGCACTGAAGCTTTCTTT.

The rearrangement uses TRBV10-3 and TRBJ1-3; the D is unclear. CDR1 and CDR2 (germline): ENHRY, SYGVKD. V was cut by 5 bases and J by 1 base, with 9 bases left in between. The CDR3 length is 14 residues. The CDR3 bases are TGTGCCATCAGTACACAGAAATCTGGAAACACCATATATTTT. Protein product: CAISTQKSGNTIYF.

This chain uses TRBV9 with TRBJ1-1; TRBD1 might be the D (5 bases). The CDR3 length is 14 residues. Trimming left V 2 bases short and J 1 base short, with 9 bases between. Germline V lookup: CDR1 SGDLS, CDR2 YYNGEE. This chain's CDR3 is CASSVRAGNTEAFF. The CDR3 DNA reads TGTGCCAGCAGCGTCAGGGCCGGGAACACTGAAGCTTTCTTT.

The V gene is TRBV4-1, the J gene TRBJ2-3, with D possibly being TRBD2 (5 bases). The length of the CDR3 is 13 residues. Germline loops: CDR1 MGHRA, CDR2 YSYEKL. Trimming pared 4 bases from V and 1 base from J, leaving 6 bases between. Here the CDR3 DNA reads TGCGCCAGCAGCCTTAGCGGCACAGATACGCAGTATTTT. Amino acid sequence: CASSLSGTDTQYF.

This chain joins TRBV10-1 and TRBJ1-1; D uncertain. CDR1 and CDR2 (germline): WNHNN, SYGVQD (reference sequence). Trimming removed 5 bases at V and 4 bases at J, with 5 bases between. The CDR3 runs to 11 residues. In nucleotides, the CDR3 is TGCGCCAGCAGTAGAGGCACTGAAGCTTTCTTT. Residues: CASSRGTEAFF.

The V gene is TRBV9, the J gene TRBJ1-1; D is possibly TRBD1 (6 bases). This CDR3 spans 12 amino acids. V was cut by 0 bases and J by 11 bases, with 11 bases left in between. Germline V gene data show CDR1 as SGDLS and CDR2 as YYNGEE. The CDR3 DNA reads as TGTGCCAGCAGCGTAGCGGGGGGGCAGGCTTTCTTT. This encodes CASSVAGGQAFF.

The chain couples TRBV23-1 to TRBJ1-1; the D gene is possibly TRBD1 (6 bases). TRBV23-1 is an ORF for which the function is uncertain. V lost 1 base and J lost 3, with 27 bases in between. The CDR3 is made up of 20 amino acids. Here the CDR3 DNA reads TGCGCCAGCAGTCAATGGTGGTTCAGGCTTATGGGAGAGGGGGACACTGAAGCTTTCTTT. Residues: CASSQWWFRLMGEGDTEAFF.

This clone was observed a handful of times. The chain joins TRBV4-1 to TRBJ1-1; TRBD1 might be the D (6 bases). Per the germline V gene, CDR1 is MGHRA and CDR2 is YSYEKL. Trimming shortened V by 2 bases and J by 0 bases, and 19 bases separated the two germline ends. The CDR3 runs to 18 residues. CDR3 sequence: CASSQWLAVGAMNTEAFF. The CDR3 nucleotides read TGCGCCAGCAGCCAATGGTTGGCAGTGGGGGCCATGAACACTGAAGCTTTCTTT.

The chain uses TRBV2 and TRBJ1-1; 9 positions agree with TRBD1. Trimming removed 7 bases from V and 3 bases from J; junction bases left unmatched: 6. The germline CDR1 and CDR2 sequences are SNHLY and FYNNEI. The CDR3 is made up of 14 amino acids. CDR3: CASKVWTGDTEAFF. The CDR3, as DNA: TGTGCCAGCAAGGTTTGGACAGGGGACACTGAAGCTTTCTTT.